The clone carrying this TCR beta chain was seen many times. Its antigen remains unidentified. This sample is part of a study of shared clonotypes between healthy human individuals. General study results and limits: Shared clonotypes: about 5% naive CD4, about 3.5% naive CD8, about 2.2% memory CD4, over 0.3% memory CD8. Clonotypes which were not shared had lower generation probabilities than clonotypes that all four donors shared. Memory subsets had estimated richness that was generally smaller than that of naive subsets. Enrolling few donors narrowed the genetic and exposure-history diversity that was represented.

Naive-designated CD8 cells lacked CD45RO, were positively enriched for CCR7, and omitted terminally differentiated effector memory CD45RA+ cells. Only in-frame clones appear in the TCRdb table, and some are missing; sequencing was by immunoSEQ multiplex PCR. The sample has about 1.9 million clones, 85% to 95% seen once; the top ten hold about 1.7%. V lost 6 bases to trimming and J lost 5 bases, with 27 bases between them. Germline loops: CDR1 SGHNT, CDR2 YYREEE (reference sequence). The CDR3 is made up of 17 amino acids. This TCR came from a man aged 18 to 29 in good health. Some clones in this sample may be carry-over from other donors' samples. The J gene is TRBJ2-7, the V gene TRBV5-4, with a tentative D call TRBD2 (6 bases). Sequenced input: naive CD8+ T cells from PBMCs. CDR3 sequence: CASTRSPAGSLQDEQYF. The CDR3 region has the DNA TGTGCCAGCACCCGGTCCCCCGCGGGGTCCCTCCAGGACGAGCAGTACTTC.